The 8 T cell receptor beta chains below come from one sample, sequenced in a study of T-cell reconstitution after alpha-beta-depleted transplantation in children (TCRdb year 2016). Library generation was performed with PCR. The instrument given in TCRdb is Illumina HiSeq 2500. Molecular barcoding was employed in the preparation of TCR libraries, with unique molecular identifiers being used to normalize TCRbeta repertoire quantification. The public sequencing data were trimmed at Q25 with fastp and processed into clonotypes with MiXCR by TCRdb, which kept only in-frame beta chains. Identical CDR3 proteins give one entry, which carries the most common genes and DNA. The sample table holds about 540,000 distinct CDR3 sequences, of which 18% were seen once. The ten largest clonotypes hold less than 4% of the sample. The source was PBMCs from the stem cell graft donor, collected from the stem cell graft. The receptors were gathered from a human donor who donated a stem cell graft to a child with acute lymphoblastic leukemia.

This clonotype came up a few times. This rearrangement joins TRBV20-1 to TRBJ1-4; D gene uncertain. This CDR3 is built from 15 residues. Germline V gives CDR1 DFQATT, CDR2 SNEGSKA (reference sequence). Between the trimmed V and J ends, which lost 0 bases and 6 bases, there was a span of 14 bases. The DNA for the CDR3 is TGCAGTGCTAGAGATCCGCAGGCTTATTATGAAAAACTGTTTTTT. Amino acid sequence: CSARDPQAYYEKLFF.

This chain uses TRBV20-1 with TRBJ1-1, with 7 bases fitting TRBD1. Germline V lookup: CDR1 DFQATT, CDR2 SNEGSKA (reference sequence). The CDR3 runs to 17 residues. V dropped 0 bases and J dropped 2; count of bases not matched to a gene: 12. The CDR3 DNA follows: TGCAGTGCTAGAGATGAGGGGGCCTCATCCTTCAACACTGAAGCTTTCTTT. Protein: CSARDEGASSFNTEAFF.

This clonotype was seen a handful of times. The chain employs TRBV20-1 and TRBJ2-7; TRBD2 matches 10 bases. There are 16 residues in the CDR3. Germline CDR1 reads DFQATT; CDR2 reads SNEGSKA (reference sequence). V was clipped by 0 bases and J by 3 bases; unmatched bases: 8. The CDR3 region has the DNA TGCAGTGCTAGAGACCTAGCGGGAGTTCCACGCTACGAGCAGTACTTC. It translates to CSARDLAGVPRYEQYF.

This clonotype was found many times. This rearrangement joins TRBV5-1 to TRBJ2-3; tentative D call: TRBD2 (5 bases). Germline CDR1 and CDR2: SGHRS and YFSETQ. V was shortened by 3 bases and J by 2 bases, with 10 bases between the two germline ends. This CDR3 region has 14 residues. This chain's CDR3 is CASSSGLLTDTQYF. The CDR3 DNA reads TGCGCCAGCAGCTCCGGACTCCTCACAGATACGCAGTATTTT.

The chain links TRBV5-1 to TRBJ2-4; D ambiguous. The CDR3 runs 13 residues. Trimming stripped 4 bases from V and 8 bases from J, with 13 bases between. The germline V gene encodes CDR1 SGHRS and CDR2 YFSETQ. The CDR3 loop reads CASSEQSGDIQYF. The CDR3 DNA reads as TGCGCCAGCAGCGAACAATCTGGAGACATTCAGTACTTC.

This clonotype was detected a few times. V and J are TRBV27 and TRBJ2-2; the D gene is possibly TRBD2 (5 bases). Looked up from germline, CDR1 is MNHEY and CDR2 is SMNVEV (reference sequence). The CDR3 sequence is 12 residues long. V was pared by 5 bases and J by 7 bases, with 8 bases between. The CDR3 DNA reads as TGTGCCAGCAGTCCCCGGGGCGGGGAGCTGTTTTTT. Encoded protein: CASSPRGGELFF.

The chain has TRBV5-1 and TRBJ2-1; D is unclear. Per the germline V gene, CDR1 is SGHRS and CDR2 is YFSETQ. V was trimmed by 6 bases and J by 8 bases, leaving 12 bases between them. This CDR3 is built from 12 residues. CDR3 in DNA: TGCGCCAGCAAATTAATGGGCGATGAGCAGTTCTTC. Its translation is CASKLMGDEQFF. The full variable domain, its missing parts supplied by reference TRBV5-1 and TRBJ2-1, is KAGVTQTPRYLIKTRGQQVTLSCSPISGHRSVSWYQQTPGQGLQFLFEYFSETQRNKGNFPGRFSGRQFSNSRSEMNVSTLELGDSALYLCASKLMGDEQFFGPGTRLTVL.

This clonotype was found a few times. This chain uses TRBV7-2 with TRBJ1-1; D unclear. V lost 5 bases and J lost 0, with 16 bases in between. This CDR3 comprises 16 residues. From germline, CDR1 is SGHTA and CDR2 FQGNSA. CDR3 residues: CASSQPGLAMNTEAFF. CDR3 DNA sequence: TGTGCCAGCAGCCAGCCGGGGTTAGCCATGAACACTGAAGCTTTCTTT.